This T cell receptor beta chain was identified during a study of cytomegalovirus exposure and HLA in healthy donors. Primers included in the PCR were 60 Vbeta and 13 Jbeta primers. TCRdb keeps only in-frame clones here, not all; method: immunoSEQ multiplex PCR. The sample includes around 210,000 clones, just under 80% of them seen just once. Sequencing was performed on PBMCs. The sequence came from a boy aged 5 to 17 in good health and CMV-seronegative.

This CDR3 is CASSLAGWESHEQYF. CDR3 nucleotide sequence: TGCGCCAGCAGCTTGGCCGGTTGGGAGTCCCACGAGCAGTACTTC. The chain employs TRBV5-1 and TRBJ2-7, with D maybe TRBD2 (5 bases). Germline V gene data show CDR1 as SGHRS and CDR2 as YFSETQ. The CDR3 is 15 amino acids. Trimming shortened V by 0 bases and J by 5 bases, and 15 bases separated the two germline ends.